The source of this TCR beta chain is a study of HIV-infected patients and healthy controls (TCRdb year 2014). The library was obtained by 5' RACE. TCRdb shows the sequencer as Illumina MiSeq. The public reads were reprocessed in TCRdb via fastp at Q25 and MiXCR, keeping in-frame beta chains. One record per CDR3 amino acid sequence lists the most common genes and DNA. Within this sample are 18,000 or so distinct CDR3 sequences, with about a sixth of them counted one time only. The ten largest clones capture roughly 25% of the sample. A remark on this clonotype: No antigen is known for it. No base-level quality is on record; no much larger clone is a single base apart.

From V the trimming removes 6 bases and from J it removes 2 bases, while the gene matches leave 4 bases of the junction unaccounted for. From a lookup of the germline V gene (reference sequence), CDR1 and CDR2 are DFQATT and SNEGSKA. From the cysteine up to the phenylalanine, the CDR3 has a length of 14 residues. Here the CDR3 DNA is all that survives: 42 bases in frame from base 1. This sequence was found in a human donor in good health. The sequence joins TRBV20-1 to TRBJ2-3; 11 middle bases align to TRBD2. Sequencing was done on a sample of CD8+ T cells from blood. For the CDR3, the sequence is CSAEGLADTDTQYF. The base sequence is TGCAGTGCGGAGGGACTAGCGGACACAGATACGCAGTATTTT.